This TCR beta chain stems from a study of neurological immune-mediated disorders. This clonotype was counted at least ten times. Its antigen is not known. Overall study findings and caveats: There was no clinical or MRI feature that showed an association with the multiple sclerosis repertoire cluster. Among expanded clones, no CDR3 amino acid sequences were shared across subjects, a pattern suggesting private repertoires in all groups.

CDR1 is SGHTA, CDR2 FQGTGA, per germline. This CDR3 contains 18 residues. V lost 8 bases and J lost 2; bases outside the gene matches: 18. The cDNA came from 5'RACE with 10-nucleotide random UMIs. TCRdb re-called the 5' RACE reads through MiXCR, storing one row per CDR3 protein. The profile shows under 70,000 distinct CDR3 sequences, around 3% of them singletons. The gene calls are TRBV7-3 and TRBJ2-1; 7 bases match TRBD2. The source material was PBMCs. The clonotype comes from a woman aged 45-65 years with multiple sclerosis. CDR3 coding DNA: TGTGCCAGCGCCCCCCGGGGCAATCGCGGGAGCGCCTACAATGAGCAGTTCTTC. Translation gives CASAPRGNRGSAYNEQFF.